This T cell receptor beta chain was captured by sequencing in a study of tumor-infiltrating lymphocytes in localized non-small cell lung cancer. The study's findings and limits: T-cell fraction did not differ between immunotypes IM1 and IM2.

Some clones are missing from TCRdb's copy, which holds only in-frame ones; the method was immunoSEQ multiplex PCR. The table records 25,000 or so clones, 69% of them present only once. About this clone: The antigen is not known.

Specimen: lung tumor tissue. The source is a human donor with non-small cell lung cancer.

The CDR3 DNA is TGTGCCAGCAGCTGGACCGCAGGGAGCAATCAGCCCCAGCATTTT. Residues: CASSWTAGSNQPQHF. V and J are TRBV7-2 and TRBJ1-5; possible D gene TRBD1, 5 bases. CDR3 length: 15 residues. Looked up from germline, CDR1 is SGHTA and CDR2 is FQGNSA. Trimming stripped 4 bases from V and 1 base from J, with 11 bases between.